Sequencing of this TCR beta chain was carried out in a study of CD4+ T cells in melanoma. Losses at the gene ends were 2 bases for V and 6 bases for J; bases not matched to a gene: 3. This CDR3 is 15 amino acids long. CDR1 is MRHNA, CDR2 SNTAGT, per germline. Data came from immunoSEQ multiplex PCR; TCRdb stores just in-frame clones and leaves some out. Of approximately 14,000 clones in the sample, around 68% were seen once. Sample: cells from a culture (not recorded whether cultured in vitro). The chain employs TRBV6-4 and TRBJ2-1; TRBD1 matches at 11 bases. This sequence was found in a human donor with melanoma. The CDR3 region has the DNA TGTGCCAGCAGTGACCGGACAGGGGGCTTCAATGAGCAGTTCTTC. Translated: CASSDRTGGFNEQFF.